Below are 21 T cell receptor beta chains sequenced from a single sample in a study of T-cell memory formation after mild COVID-19. TCRdb reprocessed the 5' RACE reads with MiXCR, giving one entry per CDR3 protein. In the table there are 350,000 to 500,000 distinct CDR3 sequences, more than 20% of which are singletons. The sample was PBMCs or a T cell subset sorted from them (not recorded which). The origin of the receptors is an adult woman who had mild COVID-19 (a few samples of this study predate the infection). Cell type and time point are not known.

This clonotype has a handful of counts. CDR3 protein: CASSQGRDRVFGYTF. The CDR3 DNA is TGCGCCAGCAGCCAAGGCCGGGACAGGGTTTTTGGCTACACCTTC. The genes are TRBV4-1 and TRBJ1-2; 9 bases map to TRBD1. The ends lost 1 base at V and 7 bases at J; junction bases unmatched: 7. There are 15 residues in the CDR3. In germline, CDR1 is MGHRA, CDR2 YSYEKL.

The chain joins TRBV5-1 to TRBJ2-7; possibly TRBD2 for D (5 bases). The CDR3 has 14 amino acids. Trimming took 2 bases from V and 4 from J, leaving 13 bases between them. CDR1 is SGHRS, CDR2 YFSETQ, per germline. CDR3 sequence: CASSFGEEGYEQYF. CDR3 nucleotides: TGCGCCAGCAGCTTTGGGGAAGAGGGATACGAGCAGTACTTC.

J is TRBJ2-1 and V is TRBV6-4, with 10 bases matching TRBD2. CDR1 MRHNA and CDR2 SNTAGT come from the germline V gene. The CDR3 is made up of 15 amino acids. V dropped 1 base and J dropped 8; count of bases not matched to a gene: 5. For the CDR3, the DNA is TGTGCCAGCAGTGACTGGGGAAGCGGGAGGGATGAGCAGTTCTTC. It is translated as CASSDWGSGRDEQFF.

The J gene is TRBJ2-1, the V gene TRBV29-1, with TRBD2 identical over 10 bases. CDR3 size: 12 residues. Germline loops: CDR1 SQVTM, CDR2 ANQGSEA. V was clipped by 3 bases and J by 9 bases; unmatched bases: 2. This CDR3 is CSVDGTSVEQFF. In DNA, the CDR3 is TGCAGCGTTGACGGGACTAGCGTTGAGCAGTTCTTC.

This clonotype has only a few counts. The chain recombines TRBV4-2 with TRBJ2-1; the D is unclear. This CDR3 contains 12 residues. Deletions cut 0 bases from V and 9 bases from J, with 6 bases between. The germline CDR1 and CDR2 sequences are LGHNA and YNFKEQ. This chain's CDR3 is CASSQEPLEQFF. The DNA for the CDR3 is TGTGCCAGCAGCCAAGAGCCGCTTGAGCAGTTCTTC.

At least ten counts were recorded for this clonotype. J is TRBJ2-2 and V is TRBV7-6; 8 bases map to TRBD2. With 5 bases clipped from V and 0 bases from J, the junction kept 5 bases outside the gene matches. The CDR3 consists of 16 residues. Germline loops: CDR1 SGHVS, CDR2 FNYEAQ. This chain's CDR3 is CASSPAGGANTGELFF. The CDR3 coding sequence is TGTGCCAGCAGCCCTGCGGGAGGCGCGAACACCGGGGAGCTGTTTTTT.

V gene TRBV24-1 combines with J gene TRBJ2-1, with TRBD2 identical over 11 bases. Per germline, CDR1 KGHDR and CDR2 SFDVKD. This CDR3 spans 16 amino acids. With 4 bases clipped from V and 4 bases from J, the junction kept 5 bases outside the gene matches. DNA for the CDR3: TGTGCCACCAGTGACCTTAGCGGGGGGGTTTACAATGAGCAGTTCTTC. Translation gives CATSDLSGGVYNEQFF.

The chain has TRBV12-3 or TRBV12-4 and TRBJ2-2; 12 bases align to TRBD2. J gave up 7 bases and V 6 bases, and 9 bases lay outside the gene matches. CDR3 length equals 16 residues. CDR3 amino acids: CASSRGLAGLVGELFF. CDR3 DNA sequence: TGTGCCAGCAGCCGAGGACTAGCGGGACTAGTCGGGGAGCTGTTTTTT.

This clonotype was picked up a small number of times. The chain joins TRBV12-3 or TRBV12-4 to TRBJ2-2; D possibly matches TRBD1 or TRBD2 (5 bases each). The CDR3 has 15 amino acids. V dropped 3 bases and J dropped 0 bases, with 8 bases sitting between them. The CDR3 DNA sequence: TGTGCCAGCAGTTTTCGGGGCACGAACACCGGGGAGCTGTTTTTT. This translates into CASSFRGTNTGELFF.

This clonotype turned up a few times. V is TRBV7-9 and J is TRBJ1-2; D is possibly TRBD1 (5 bases). The V end lost 5 bases, the J end lost 3 bases, and 10 bases lay between the germline ends. CDR1 SEHNR and CDR2 FQNEAQ come from the germline V gene (reference sequence). This CDR3 contains 13 residues. CDR3 nucleotides: TGTGCCAGCAGCACCCCGGGGGACTATGGCTACACCTTC. Protein: CASSTPGDYGYTF.

This clonotype was observed many times. V usage is TRBV7-2 and J usage is TRBJ2-1; 7 nucleotides line up with TRBD2. The CDR3 has 15 amino acids. The V segment lost 3 bases and the J segment 10 bases; nucleotides outside the gene matches: 12. Germline CDR1 reads SGHTA; CDR2 reads FQGNSA. CDR3 protein: CASSLGGLPLQEQFF. The CDR3 DNA reads TGTGCCAGCAGCTTGGGGGGACTACCTCTTCAAGAGCAGTTCTTC.

Only a few counts were recorded for this clonotype. V and J are TRBV12-3 or TRBV12-4 and TRBJ1-1; no reliable D call. V was clipped by 0 bases and J by 3 bases, with 11 bases between them. The CDR3 is made up of 15 amino acids. The CDR3 region is CASSLAGSMDTEAFF. DNA of the CDR3: TGTGCCAGCAGTTTAGCAGGGTCCATGGACACTGAAGCTTTCTTT.

J is TRBJ2-7 and V is TRBV29-1, with D possibly being TRBD1 (6 bases). Deletions cut 2 bases from V and 4 bases from J, with 9 bases between. The CDR3 consists of 12 residues. Germline CDR1 SQVTM, CDR2 ANQGSEA. For the CDR3, the DNA is TGCAGCGTTGAAACAGGGAAGTACGAGCAGTACTTC. Protein product: CSVETGKYEQYF.

This sequence joins TRBV30 and TRBJ2-2; the match to TRBD1 covers 7 bases. CDR1 GTSNPN and CDR2 SVGIG come from the germline V gene (reference sequence). The CDR3 is made up of 14 amino acids. With V trimmed by 4 bases and J by 3 bases, 5 bases remained unmatched. CDR3 region: CAWIRQGYTGELFF. The CDR3 nucleotides are TGTGCCTGGATCCGACAGGGCTACACCGGGGAGCTGTTTTTT.

V usage is TRBV18 and J usage is TRBJ1-1; D is possibly TRBD1 (5 bases). Trimming shortened V by 1 base and J by 5 bases, and 17 bases separated the two germline ends. The CDR3 loop spans 16 amino acids. The germline CDR1 and CDR2 sequences are KGHSH and LQKENI. The CDR3 nucleotides are TGTGCCAGCTCACCACAAGGCATTCGGGGCGCGACTGAAGCTTTCTTT. Protein sequence: CASSPQGIRGATEAFF.

This clonotype has a handful of counts. This chain uses TRBV7-9 with TRBJ1-4, with D tentatively TRBD1 (5 bases). Trimming took 8 bases from V and 5 from J, leaving 9 bases between them. The germline gives CDR1 SEHNR, CDR2 FQNEAQ (reference sequence). The CDR3 extends over 12 amino acids. The DNA of the CDR3 is TGTGCCAGCGCAGGGTTAAATGAAAAACTGTTTTTT. Translation: CASAGLNEKLFF.

The V and J genes are TRBV5-6 and TRBJ2-7; maybe TRBD1 (6 bases). Per germline, CDR1 SGHDT and CDR2 YYEEEE. V gave up 4 bases and J gave up 3 bases, with 14 bases separating them. This CDR3 is built from 14 residues. CDR3 region: CASSHQTGYYEQYF. The CDR3 nucleotides are TGTGCCAGCAGCCACCAGACAGGCTACTACGAGCAGTACTTC.

This sequence joins TRBV5-1 and TRBJ1-1; D not resolved. CDR3 length: 15 amino acids. Per germline, CDR1 SGHRS and CDR2 YFSETQ. The V end was cut by 0 bases, the J end by 0 bases, with 9 bases between. CDR3 sequence: CASSLAEGVNTEAFF. The CDR3 bases are TGCGCCAGCAGCTTGGCCGAGGGTGTGAACACTGAAGCTTTCTTT.

The rearrangement links TRBV12-3 or TRBV12-4 to TRBJ1-2, with TRBD1 as a possible D gene (5 bases). V lost 10 bases and J lost 3, with 15 bases in between. CDR3 length: 13 residues. The chain's CDR3 is CATSREVDYGYTF. CDR3 in DNA: TGTGCCACTTCCAGGGAGGTGGACTATGGCTACACCTTC.

There are a few counts of this clonotype. The rearrangement joins TRBV24-1 to TRBJ2-1; weak D call: TRBD2 (5 bases). The CDR3 has 17 amino acids. Germline V CDR1 and CDR2: KGHDR, SFDVKD. Trimming took 4 bases from V and 0 from J, leaving 15 bases between them. Here the CDR3 reads CATSDPHGRGSYNEQFF. CDR3 nucleotide sequence: TGTGCCACCAGTGACCCCCATGGGAGAGGCTCCTACAATGAGCAGTTCTTC.

J is TRBJ2-1 and V is TRBV9; D call uncertain. V was trimmed by 2 bases and J by 3 bases, leaving 3 bases between them. CDR3 length: 12 residues. Looked up from germline, CDR1 is SGDLS and CDR2 is YYNGEE. CDR3 amino acids: CASSVDYNEQFF. In nucleotides, the CDR3 is TGTGCCAGCAGCGTCGACTACAATGAGCAGTTCTTC.